The rows below give T cell receptor beta chains drawn from one sample of a study of control samples from healthy donors and cancer patients. Sequencing used immunoSEQ multiplex PCR; TCRdb keeps in-frame clones, though not all of them. The table lists some 220,000 clones, just under 95% of them singletons, with about 1.6% in the top ten. The sequenced sample consisted of blood. Receptors were obtained from a man aged 50 to 59 in good health. The CDR3 runs from the conserved cysteine through the conserved F or W. Each record gives: CDR3 protein, CDR3 DNA, J gene, clone size, V gene, D gene. The D gene is left open where the match is weak. Only part of the rows carry a size: once, few, many, or a class if the clone is expanded.

cdr3_aa: CASSLMGSSGNTIYF
cdr3_nt: TGTGCCAGCAGCTTGATGGGGAGCTCTGGAAACACCATATATTTT
j_call: TRBJ1-3
clone_size: NA
v_call: TRBV5-5
d_call: NA

cdr3_aa: CASSQGSQGNQPQHF
cdr3_nt: TGTGCCAGCAGCCAAGGGTCCCAGGGCAATCAGCCCCAGCATTTT
j_call: TRBJ1-5
clone_size: NA
v_call: TRBV3-1/TRBV3-2
d_call: NA

cdr3_aa: CASSLSGRGNYGYTF
cdr3_nt: TGTGCCAGCAGTTTGTCGGGCAGGGGGAACTATGGCTACACCTTC
j_call: TRBJ1-2
clone_size: NA
v_call: TRBV28
d_call: TRBD1

cdr3_aa: CASSYGQGARISGANVLTF
cdr3_nt: TGCGCCAGCAGCTACGGACAGGGGGCGCGTATCTCTGGGGCCAACGTCCTGACTTTC
j_call: TRBJ2-6
clone_size: once
v_call: TRBV5-1
d_call: TRBD1

cdr3_aa: CASSDPNQPQHF
cdr3_nt: TGTGCCAGCAGTGACCCGAATCAGCCCCAGCATTTT
j_call: TRBJ1-5
clone_size: NA
v_call: TRBV2
d_call: NA

cdr3_aa: CASSRPDLGNSPLHF
cdr3_nt: TGTGCCAGCAGCCGGCCGGACCTGGGGAATTCACCCCTCCACTTT
j_call: TRBJ1-6
clone_size: NA
v_call: TRBV27
d_call: NA

cdr3_aa: CASSRTRGPEAFF
cdr3_nt: TGTGCCAGCAGCCGAACGAGGGGACCTGAAGCTTTCTTT
j_call: TRBJ1-1
clone_size: NA
v_call: TRBV5-5
d_call: NA

cdr3_aa: CASSSRGQGYTEAFF
cdr3_nt: TGTGCCAGCAGCTCCCGGGGACAGGGTTACACTGAAGCTTTCTTT
j_call: TRBJ1-1
clone_size: NA
v_call: TRBV11-2
d_call: TRBD1

cdr3_aa: CASSRGYSGNTIYF
cdr3_nt: TGTGCCAGCAGCCGAGGGTACTCTGGAAACACCATATATTTT
j_call: TRBJ1-3
clone_size: NA
v_call: TRBV5-6
d_call: NA

cdr3_aa: CSVVGANTEAFF
cdr3_nt: TGCAGCGTTGTAGGGGCGAACACTGAAGCTTTCTTT
j_call: TRBJ1-1
clone_size: NA
v_call: TRBV29-1
d_call: NA